This T cell receptor (beta chain) was recovered during a study of post-analysis software for immune sequencing data. The wider study: Secondary progressive, relapsing-remitting and progressive-relapsing multiple sclerosis were among the included disease courses. Study-wide points: Roughly 5 TRBV segments occurring more often in patients than controls included TRBV5-6, TRBV5-1 and TRBV20-1. Multiple sclerosis was associated with a significant reduction in normalized Chao1 diversity relative to controls.

Included in the TCR beta cDNA libraries were unique molecular identifiers. Researchers reported 550,000 or so cDNA molecules coming from roughly 0.93 to 9.6 million T cells. TCRdb redid the calling of the PCR reads with MiXCR, one entry per CDR3 protein. This sample has 750,000 to 950,000 distinct CDR3 sequences, with approximately 50% found just once. Comment on this clonotype: What it recognizes is unknown.

This CDR3 contains 15 residues. The germline CDR1 and CDR2 sequences are LNHNV and YYDKDF (reference sequence). With V trimmed by 4 bases and J by 2 bases, 8 bases remained unmatched. Sequencing used blood. The V and J genes are TRBV15 and TRBJ2-7; 7 bases map to TRBD1. The receptor's source is a girl aged 10 to 17 with multiple sclerosis. CDR3 amino acids: CATSINRQGTYEQYF. DNA for the CDR3: TGTGCCACCAGCATTAACAGACAGGGAACCTACGAGCAGTACTTC. Together with reference TRBV15 and TRBJ2-7, the CDR3 gives the full variable domain: DAMVIQNPRYQVTQFGKPVTLSCSQTLNHNVMYWYQQKSSQAPKLLFHYYDKDFNNEADTPDNFQSRRPNTSFCFLDIRSPGLGDTAMYLCATSINRQGTYEQYFGPGTRLTVT.